Shown below are 21 T cell receptor beta chains from a single sample sequenced in a study of shared T cell receptors in the human thymus. Measured with immunoSEQ multiplex PCR; TCRdb has only the in-frame clones, and not every one. The sample lists approximately 760,000 clones, 70% to 90% occurring once. This same sample was also taken into another study, of human thymus T cells.

Sequencing was performed on thymocytes. Receptor source: a girl in the first two years of life with a congenital heart defect.

The genes are TRBV28 and TRBJ1-2; 9 bases are shared with TRBD1. With 11 bases clipped from V and 3 bases from J, the junction kept 10 bases outside the gene matches. This CDR3 comprises 14 residues. From germline, CDR1 is MDHEN and CDR2 SYDVKM. The CDR3, as DNA: TGTGCCGGGGGGACAGGGCGGTTTTACTATGGCTACACCTTC. Amino acids: CAGGTGRFYYGYTF.

The J gene is TRBJ2-5, the V gene TRBV10-1; 9 bases are shared with TRBD1. The CDR3 length is 13 residues. The J segment lost 1 base and the V segment lost 8 bases, leaving 2 bases of the junction unmatched. Germline CDR1 WNHNN, CDR2 SYGVQD (reference sequence). The CDR3 here is CASPGQGQETQYF. CDR3 DNA sequence: TGCGCCAGCCCGGGACAGGGCCAAGAGACCCAGTACTTC.

The chain employs TRBV5-6 and TRBJ2-1; TRBD2 aligns across 8 bases. V gave up 3 bases and J gave up 5 bases; unmatched junction bases: 16. From germline, CDR1 is SGHDT and CDR2 YYEEEE. This CDR3 spans 18 amino acids. In DNA form, the CDR3 reads TGTGCCAGCAGCTCGAGCTACACTAAGGGACTAGAAGACAATGAGCAGTTCTTC. Its protein product is CASSSSYTKGLEDNEQFF. Drawing the rest from reference TRBV5-6 and TRBJ2-1, the complete variable domain is DAGVTQSPTHLIKTRGQQVTLRCSPKSGHDTVSWYQQALGQGPQFIFQYYEEEERQRGNFPDRFSGHQFPNYSSELNVNALLLGDSALYLCASSSSYTKGLEDNEQFFGPGTRLTVL.

CDR3 in DNA: TGTGCCAGCAGTGAGACAGCACATCAGCAGTTCTTC. This encodes CASSETAHQQFF. V usage is TRBV6-1 and J usage is TRBJ2-1, with a possible D match to TRBD1 (5 bases). CDR3 length: 12 residues. Germline loops: CDR1 MNHNS, CDR2 SASEGT. V was shortened by 3 bases and J by 11 bases, with 11 bases between the two germline ends.

The chain carries TRBV7-6 and TRBJ2-1; TRBD2 matches at 13 bases. The V gene's germline CDR1 is SGHVS and CDR2 FNYEAQ. CDR3 size: 16 residues. After removal of 5 bases from V and 2 bases from J, the junction contained 3 bases not matched to a gene. As DNA, the CDR3 is TGTGCCAGCAGCCGCGGGACTAGCGGGGCCTACAATGAGCAGTTCTTC. Translated: CASSRGTSGAYNEQFF.

The rearrangement links TRBV4-1 to TRBJ2-2; TRBD1 might be the D (5 bases). Per the germline V gene, CDR1 is MGHRA and CDR2 is YSYEKL. The CDR3 is made up of 14 amino acids. V was trimmed by 2 bases and J by 7 bases, leaving 11 bases between them. The CDR3 DNA reads TGCGCCAGCAGCCAACGTAATAGGGGCGGGGAGCTGTTTTTT. Amino acid sequence: CASSQRNRGGELFF.

The J gene is TRBJ1-5, the V gene TRBV6-1; a possible D gene is TRBD1 (5 bases). From germline, CDR1 is MNHNS and CDR2 SASEGT. The CDR3 extends over 18 amino acids. The V and J ends lost 3 bases and 0 bases respectively, with 18 bases between them. Here the CDR3 DNA reads TGTGCCAGCAGTGACCTTCCTGACAGAGAAGGTAGCAATCAGCCCCAGCATTTT. Amino acid sequence: CASSDLPDREGSNQPQHF.

This chain links TRBV6-1 with TRBJ1-2; possibly TRBD1 for D (5 bases). Trimming removed 7 bases at V and 1 base at J, with 10 bases between. This CDR3 comprises 13 residues. In germline, CDR1 is MNHNS, CDR2 SASEGT. DNA for the CDR3: TGTGCCAGCACAAGGGGCCTTAACTATGGCTACACCTTC. It yields the protein CASTRGLNYGYTF.

The rearrangement joins TRBV27 to TRBJ2-7; D unresolved. V was shortened by 7 bases and J by 3 bases, with 13 bases between the two germline ends. The V gene's germline CDR1 is MNHEY and CDR2 SMNVEV (reference sequence). This CDR3 spans 13 amino acids. The CDR3 loop reads CASNSPRSYEQYF. For the CDR3, the DNA is TGTGCCAGCAATTCTCCTCGGAGCTACGAGCAGTACTTC.

The rearrangement uses TRBV7-2 and TRBJ2-1, with TRBD2 matching 8 bases. The germline V gene has CDR1 SGHTA and CDR2 FQGNSA. After removal of 2 bases from V and 6 bases from J, the junction contained 6 bases not matched to a gene. CDR3 length: 15 residues. The CDR3 DNA sequence: TGTGCCAGCAGCTTACAAGGGACTAGTTCCAATGAGCAGTTCTTC. Its protein product is CASSLQGTSSNEQFF.

The chain is built from TRBV6-1 and TRBJ2-7, with 10 bases that match TRBD1. The CDR3 has 13 residues. From germline, CDR1 is MNHNS and CDR2 SASEGT. The ends lost 11 bases at V and 5 bases at J; junction bases unmatched: 9. CDR3 sequence: CAVSRDRGDEQYF. The CDR3 nucleotides are TGTGCCGTAAGCCGGGACAGGGGAGACGAGCAGTACTTC.

The chain employs TRBV7-2 and TRBJ2-1; TRBD1 aligns across 7 bases. Germline-derived CDR1 and CDR2 are SGHTA and FQGNSA. The CDR3 is 15 residues long. V dropped 5 bases and J dropped 4; count of bases not matched to a gene: 8. CDR3 sequence (DNA): TGTGCCAGCAGCAAAGGACAGGTGAGATACAATGAGCAGTTCTTC. Its translation is CASSKGQVRYNEQFF.

The V gene is TRBV6-1, the J gene TRBJ2-7; D perhaps matches TRBD1 (5 bases). The germline V and J ends were trimmed by 1 base and 0 bases, with 19 bases remaining between them. Per the germline V gene, CDR1 is MNHNS and CDR2 is SASEGT. CDR3 length equals 18 residues. Written as DNA, the CDR3 is TGTGCCAGCAGTGAAGACTATGGAAAACAGGCGGTCTCCTACGAGCAGTACTTC. This gives the protein CASSEDYGKQAVSYEQYF.

The gene calls are TRBV9 and TRBJ2-7; the D gene is possibly TRBD1 (5 bases). This CDR3 has 14 amino acids. Germline CDR1 reads SGDLS; CDR2 reads YYNGEE. The germline V and J ends were trimmed by 4 bases and 2 bases, with 13 bases remaining between them. CDR3 nucleotide sequence: TGTGCCAGCAGCATCTCAGGGTCTACCTACGAGCAGTACTTC. Amino acids: CASSISGSTYEQYF.

This clone was observed once. This chain's CDR3 is CASSLRQGAGGYTF. CDR3 DNA sequence: TGTGCCAGCAGCTTGAGACAGGGGGCTGGTGGCTACACCTTC. The chain joins TRBV5-5 to TRBJ1-2, with TRBD1 identical over 10 bases. Losses at the gene ends were 1 base for V and 7 bases for J; bases not matched to a gene: 4. CDR3 length: 14 residues. CDR1 SGHKS and CDR2 YYEKEE come from the germline V gene (reference sequence).

The chain recombines TRBV6-5 with TRBJ1-2; the match to TRBD1 covers 11 bases. CDR3 length: 14 amino acids. V lost 4 bases and J lost 6; bases outside the gene matches: 4. Germline V CDR1 and CDR2: MNHEY, SVGAGI. The CDR3 nucleotides are TGTGCCAGCAGTTGGGACAGGGGGTCCGATGGCTACACCTTC. It codes for CASSWDRGSDGYTF.

The chain links TRBV28 to TRBJ1-6; perhaps TRBD1 as D (5 bases). V was clipped by 4 bases and J by 6 bases, with 16 bases between them. Germline V CDR1 and CDR2: MDHEN, SYDVKM. The CDR3 loop spans 16 amino acids. The CDR3 DNA is TGTGCCAGCAGTTGGGGCCCCCTTGAAGCTAATTCACCCCTCCACTTT. Protein sequence: CASSWGPLEANSPLHF.

V gene TRBV6-1 combines with J gene TRBJ2-5, with 13 bases fitting TRBD2. The junction had 11 bases not matched to a gene; V was cut back by 0 bases and J by 4 bases. The CDR3 loop spans 19 amino acids. CDR1 MNHNS and CDR2 SASEGT come from the germline V gene. CDR3 DNA sequence: TGTGCCAGCAGTGAAGCGCGGAAACTAGCGGGGGGGGGATCAGAGACCCAGTACTTC. It yields the protein CASSEARKLAGGGSETQYF.

This clone has a handful of counts. V gene TRBV5-4 combines with J gene TRBJ1-2; the D gene is possibly TRBD1 (6 bases). CDR1 is SGHNT, CDR2 YYREEE, per germline (reference sequence). The CDR3 loop spans 13 amino acids. Trimming removed 3 bases from V and 6 bases from J, with 12 bases in between. CDR3: CASSSGHGHGYTF. CDR3 nucleotide sequence: TGTGCCAGCAGCTCGGGACACGGCCATGGCTACACCTTC.

The V and J genes are TRBV28 and TRBJ1-2, with TRBD1 identical over 10 bases. Germline V gives CDR1 MDHEN, CDR2 SYDVKM. This CDR3 spans 15 amino acids. With V trimmed by 5 bases and J by 6 bases, 9 bases remained unmatched. The CDR3 here is CASSLPGTGADGYTF. In DNA form, the CDR3 reads TGTGCCAGCAGTCTTCCGGGGACAGGGGCGGATGGCTACACCTTC.

J is TRBJ1-2 and V is TRBV4-1; 7 bases agree with TRBD1. The V and J ends lost 1 base and 4 bases, in that order; junction bases with no gene match: 12. CDR3 length: 17 residues. Germline V lookup: CDR1 MGHRA, CDR2 YSYEKL. The CDR3 DNA follows: TGCGCCAGCAGCCAAGGGGAGCCCGGGACAGAACTCTATGGCTACACCTTC. Translating it yields CASSQGEPGTELYGYTF.